These 17 T cell receptor beta chains came from one sample sequenced in a study of vaccination and CD4 T cells after COVID-19 (dated by TCRdb to between 2021 and 2024). The sample's treatment or condition, from its label and the paper: roughly 10-day PBMC culture with coronavirus spike peptide pools or control peptides (ViraFEST assay). Their target antigens are unknown. Libraries were made using PCR. The instrument given in TCRdb is Illumina iSeq 100. DNA from cultured CD4+ T cells underwent TCR sequencing with the Oncomine TCR Beta short-read assay at the Johns Hopkins FTIC core. TCRdb took the public reads, trimmed them with fastp at Q25, ran MiXCR for clone calling and kept in-frame beta chains. Rows matching on CDR3 protein sequence are summarized as one entry with the most common DNA and genes. The sample has some 20,000 distinct CDR3 sequences on record, roughly 31% of them singletons. Of the sample, about 15% is held by the ten largest clones.

The sequencing sample was made of cultured CD4+ T cells from blood. The receptor set was obtained from a human donor with COVID-19.

The chain's CDR3 is CASSPPGSAYEQYF. CDR3 nucleotide sequence: TGTGCCAGCTCACCACCGGGCTCGGCCTACGAGCAGTACTTC. V is TRBV18 and J is TRBJ2-7; D is uncertain. The germline gives CDR1 KGHSH, CDR2 LQKENI. V was trimmed by 0 bases and J by 2 bases, leaving 8 bases between them. The CDR3 loop spans 14 amino acids.

The chain employs TRBV6-1 and TRBJ2-2; D is undetermined. The CDR3 contains 13 residues. Germline V lookup: CDR1 MNHNS, CDR2 SASEGT. Trimming stripped 5 bases from V and 2 bases from J, with 6 bases between. This CDR3 reads CASSTRNTGELFF. The CDR3, as DNA: TGTGCCAGCAGTACACGTAACACCGGGGAGCTGTTTTTT.

This clonotype is a singleton in its sample. The J gene is TRBJ1-3, the V gene TRBV7-9, with 7 bases aligning to TRBD1. The CDR3 runs to 19 residues. Trimming removed 1 base from V and 0 bases from J; junction bases left unmatched: 12. From germline, CDR1 is SEHNR and CDR2 FQNEAQ (reference sequence). CDR3 loop: CASSLGTGVGFNSGNTIYF. The CDR3 DNA sequence: TGTGCCAGCAGCTTAGGAACAGGGGTAGGGTTCAACTCTGGAAACACCATATATTTT.

The rearrangement uses TRBV7-2 and TRBJ2-5; 7 bases match TRBD2. Trimming took 1 base from V and 5 from J; bases not matched to a gene: 7. CDR1 is SGHTA, CDR2 FQGNSA, per germline. This CDR3 contains 15 residues. The CDR3 region has the DNA TGTGCCAGCAGCTTAGTGGGGGGGGAGGGGGAGACCCAGTACTTC. Translating gives CASSLVGGEGETQYF.

There are a few counts of this clonotype. The gene calls are TRBV27 and TRBJ2-7; D assignment may be TRBD1 or TRBD2 (7 bases each). V shed 4 bases and J shed 3 bases, with 16 bases lying between them. Germline V CDR1 and CDR2: MNHEY, SMNVEV (reference sequence). The CDR3 runs to 15 residues. CDR3 nucleotide sequence: TGTGCCAGCAGTTCAGGGGGGGCAGTTAACTACGAGCAGTACTTC. Translating it yields CASSSGGAVNYEQYF.

The rearrangement links TRBV6-2 or TRBV6-3 to TRBJ1-1; possible D gene TRBD1, 5 bases. V lost 4 bases and J 2 bases, leaving 8 bases between the germline ends. This CDR3 comprises 13 residues. Germline V lookup: CDR1 MNHEY, CDR2 SVGEGT. CDR3 region: CASSWGTNTEAFF. CDR3 bases: TGTGCCAGCAGTTGGGGCACCAACACTGAAGCTTTCTTT.

By share, this clonotype ranks as medium-sized. V usage is TRBV24-1 and J usage is TRBJ1-2; 7 bases match TRBD1. The V and J ends lost 4 bases and 7 bases, in that order; junction bases with no gene match: 5. The germline V gene has CDR1 KGHDR and CDR2 SFDVKD. This CDR3 is built from 13 residues. CDR3 sequence: CATSDRQGRGYTF. CDR3 sequence (DNA): TGTGCCACCAGTGACCGACAGGGTCGTGGCTACACCTTC.

This chain joins TRBV20-1 and TRBJ2-2, with D possibly being TRBD2 (5 bases). V gave up 6 bases and J gave up 6 bases, with 14 bases separating them. The germline V gene encodes CDR1 DFQATT and CDR2 SNEGSKA (reference sequence). The CDR3 consists of 13 residues. The CDR3 DNA reads TGCAGTGCCAGCCCCAGCGGCGCCGGGGAGCTGTTTTTT. This gives the protein CSASPSGAGELFF.

This clonotype was counted only a few times. This chain uses TRBV7-2 with TRBJ1-5; possible D gene TRBD1, 5 bases. The germline V and J ends were trimmed by 0 bases and 4 bases, with 10 bases remaining between them. The V gene's germline CDR1 is SGHTA and CDR2 FQGNSA. The CDR3 consists of 15 residues. The CDR3 coding sequence is TGTGCCAGCAGCTTAGCACAGGCGGGGAATCAGCCCCAGCATTTT. Translating it yields CASSLAQAGNQPQHF.

This chain joins TRBV28 and TRBJ2-5; D perhaps matches TRBD2 (6 bases). Germline loops: CDR1 MDHEN, CDR2 SYDVKM. CDR3 length: 14 amino acids. Trimming shortened V by 2 bases and J by 3 bases, and 10 bases separated the two germline ends. In nucleotides, the CDR3 is TGTGCCAGCAGTTTAGGGGGGAGAGAAGAGACCCAGTACTTC. It encodes CASSLGGREETQYF. The complete variable domain, with remaining parts taken from reference TRBV28 and TRBJ2-5, reads DVKVTQSSRYLVKRTGEKVFLECVQDMDHENMFWYRQDPGLGLRLIYFSYDVKMKEKGDIPEGYSVSREKKERFSLILESASTNQTSMYLCASSLGGREETQYFGPGTRLLVL.

The chain links TRBV12-5 to TRBJ1-2; D is uncertain. This CDR3 spans 16 amino acids. CDR1 and CDR2 from the germline V gene are LGHNT and FRNRAP. Trimming removed 1 base from V and 3 bases from J, with 15 bases in between. This CDR3 is CASGLEKLRADYGYTF. The CDR3 nucleotides are TGTGCTAGTGGTTTGGAAAAACTAAGGGCTGACTATGGCTACACCTTC.

This chain connects TRBV20-1 to TRBJ1-1, with D possibly matching TRBD1 (5 bases). The CDR3 runs 14 residues. V was clipped by 5 bases and J by 0 bases, with 13 bases between them. Germline V gene data show CDR1 as DFQATT and CDR2 as SNEGSKA (reference sequence). CDR3 region: CSAQRDSLNTEAFF. CDR3 DNA sequence: TGCAGTGCTCAAAGGGACTCATTGAACACTGAAGCTTTCTTT.

The chain joins TRBV6-8 to TRBJ2-7; D is ambiguous. Germline V gene sequence: CDR1 MNHGY, CDR2 SAAAGT. The CDR3 length is 17 residues. V was pared by 2 bases and J by 0 bases, with 17 bases between. The CDR3 bases are TGTGCCAGCAGTTACCCACCCTCCCCATTAAACTCCTACGAGCAGTACTTC. Its translation is CASSYPPSPLNSYEQYF.

In its sample, this clonotype was seen a few times. J is TRBJ2-4 and V is TRBV20-1; D gene unclear. From germline, CDR1 is DFQATT and CDR2 SNEGSKA (reference sequence). V was shortened by 5 bases and J by 0 bases, with 11 bases between the two germline ends. This CDR3 region has 14 residues. The CDR3 sequence is CSALDPLAKNIQYF. CDR3 nucleotides: TGCAGTGCTCTCGATCCTCTAGCCAAAAACATTCAGTACTTC.

V is TRBV2 and J is TRBJ1-2, with D tentatively TRBD1 (6 bases). The germline gives CDR1 SNHLY, CDR2 FYNNEI. The CDR3 sequence is 14 residues long. Trimming removed 4 bases at V and 2 bases at J, with 11 bases between. The CDR3 is CASSGGGLNYGYTF. DNA of the CDR3: TGTGCCAGCAGTGGCGGGGGGCTAAACTATGGCTACACCTTC.

In this sample, this clonotype turned up a few times. J is TRBJ1-5 and V is TRBV20-1; 7 bases agree with TRBD1. Looked up from germline, CDR1 is DFQATT and CDR2 is SNEGSKA (reference sequence). The CDR3 is 15 amino acids. V lost 5 bases, J lost 2 bases, and 9 bases stayed unmatched. The CDR3 nucleotides are TGCAGTGCTGACAGGGAGGGGTATCGCAATCAGCCCCAGCATTTT. This codes for CSADREGYRNQPQHF.

The chain recombines TRBV5-4 with TRBJ2-1; 8 nucleotides agree with TRBD1. Germline V gene data show CDR1 as SGHNT and CDR2 as YYREEE (reference sequence). This CDR3 has 14 amino acids. The V segment lost 4 bases and the J segment 5 bases; nucleotides outside the gene matches: 5. CDR3 residues: CASSPGGTNNEQFF. In DNA form, the CDR3 reads TGTGCCAGCAGCCCAGGGGGCACCAACAATGAGCAGTTCTTC.